The T cell receptor beta chain under discussion was sequenced for a study of T cell repertoires in cytomegalovirus infection. Across the study: Through public TCR beta signatures, both CMV infection and matching HLA type were indicated.

Study outcomes and limitations: The response measured ex vivo was dominated by TCR beta clonotypes (HLA-C-restricted and CMV-specific).

In TCRdb, the reads were re-called with MiXCR into one record per CDR3 protein. The data show around 540,000 distinct CDR3 sequences, 33% seen once. Looked up from germline, CDR1 is SGHVS and CDR2 is FNYEAQ. The CDR3 is 13 amino acids. V was cut by 5 bases and J by 0 bases, with 8 bases left in between. This clonotype was recorded a few times. Its antigen is not identified. The input for sequencing was cultured PBMCs, taken from culture after CMV antigen stimulation. The sequence derives from a human donor in good health (CMV status not recorded). Some clones in this sample may be carry-over from other donors' samples. The chain joins TRBV7-6 to TRBJ2-7; D not resolved. The CDR3 DNA reads as TGTGCCAGCAGCCCCAGCGCCTCCTACGAGCAGTACTTC. Protein: CASSPSASYEQYF.